This T cell receptor beta chain was retrieved from a study of blood T cell repertoires in COVID-19. About the research overall: Some COVID-19 samples were acute and others convalescent; all came from the United States, Italy and Spain.

This table comes from immunoSEQ multiplex PCR, and its TCRdb copy is limited to in-frame clones, with some not included. The repertoire has approximately 100,000 clones, around nine tenths of them found once; the top ten carry 3.1%. The germline V gene encodes CDR1 KGHDR and CDR2 SFDVKD. V lost 2 bases, J lost 4 bases, and 11 bases lay in between. CDR3 length: 15 amino acids. Material: peripheral blood. The genes are TRBV24-1 and TRBJ1-3; D perhaps matches TRBD1 (5 bases). The origin of this receptor is a man aged 45 to 65 in a cohort sampled during active COVID-19. In nucleotides, the CDR3 is TGTGCCACCAGTGATTCGGGGGGAACAGGAAACACCATATATTTT. Its protein product is CATSDSGGTGNTIYF.